What follows are 27 T cell receptor beta chains derived from one specimen sequenced in a study of tumor and adjacent non-tumor tissue in lung cancer (dated by TCRdb to about 2018). Libraries came from multiplex PCR. TCRdb records Illumina HiSeq 2500 as the sequencer. TCRbeta libraries were built by three rounds of nested PCR using primers (Table S4), following protocols modified from ARM-PCR. TCRdb's own reprocessing of the public reads used fastp at Q25 and MiXCR and kept productive beta chains. Records with the same CDR3 protein are collapsed into one entry carrying the most frequent genes and DNA. In this sample the table shows approximately 65,000 distinct CDR3 sequences, around 60% of which occur a single time. 20% of the sample is in the top ten clones. RNA was extracted from bulk unsorted tissue and checked for quality with a NanoDrop ND-1000 and an Agilent 2100. Specimen: lung tumor tissue. The receptors derive from a man between 50 and 59 years old with non-small cell lung cancer.

In regard to this clonotype: The conserved phenylalanine or tryptophan normally closing the CDR3 is absent here, so this likely arose from a read error. It is unclear where the CDR3 begins or ends on the DNA, so no DNA is shown, and the CDR3 is as TCRdb lists it. The rearrangement joins TRBV29-1 to TRBJ2-7; no DNA check was done on the table's D call, TRBD2. The germline CDR1 and CDR2 sequences are SQVTM and ANQGSEA. The CDR3 is 13 residues long, ends included. The CDR3 protein is CSATPSGLDEKYL.

Of note for this clonotype: A single base separates this from a much larger clone, so it may be a read error. Because it lacks the conserved phenylalanine or tryptophan at the end, this CDR3 is likely a read error. The chain combines TRBV5-8 with TRBJ2-7; D gene unclear. The CDR3 spans 13 residues. V lost 6 bases to trimming and J lost 3 bases, with 13 bases between them. The V gene's germline CDR1 is SGHTS and CDR2 YDEGEE. CDR3 region: CASNSVTDYEQYL. For the CDR3, the DNA is TGTGCCAGCAACTCCGTAACGGACTACGAGCAGTACCTC.

As to this clonotype: Since a much larger clone is just one base distant, this may be a read error. This chain connects TRBV6-1 to TRBJ1-2; D remains unclear. Deletions cut 4 bases from V and 5 bases from J, with 17 bases between. CDR1 is MNHNS and CDR2 is SASEGT in the germline V gene. CDR3 length: 15 residues. CDR3 residues: CASSVPRAGWYGYTF. The CDR3 bases are TGTGCCAGCAGTGTCCCCAGAGCAGGATGGTATGGCTACACCTTC.

In the case of this clonotype: This clone may be a read error of a much larger clone one base away. This chain uses TRBV10-3 with TRBJ2-7, with D possibly matching TRBD1 (7 bases). Germline CDR1 reads ENHRY; CDR2 reads SYGVKD. The CDR3 has 14 amino acids. V was trimmed by 6 bases and J by 0 bases, leaving 12 bases between them. The CDR3 region has the DNA TGTGCCATCAGGTTGCAGGGGGGCTCCTACGAGCAGTACTTC. It yields the protein CAIRLQGGSYEQYF.

Many counts were recorded for this clonotype. The chain uses TRBV7-8 and TRBJ1-1, with 9 positions matching TRBD1. Per germline, CDR1 SGHVS and CDR2 FQNEAQ. V gave up 5 bases and J gave up 4 bases; unmatched junction bases: 5. The CDR3 has 14 residues. The CDR3 sequence is CASSTSTGGTEAFF. CDR3 sequence (DNA): TGTGCCAGCAGCACCTCGACAGGGGGCACTGAAGCTTTCTTT.

For this clonotype: No conserved phenylalanine or tryptophan is present at the end of the CDR3, so a read error is the likely explanation. This chain joins TRBV19 and TRBJ2-7, with D perhaps matching TRBD2 (6 bases). Per the germline V gene, CDR1 is LNHDA and CDR2 is SQIVND (reference sequence). V shed 8 bases and J shed 1 base, with 18 bases lying between them. The CDR3 totals 15 residues. The CDR3 sequence: CASGRGATISYEQYS. In nucleotides, the CDR3 is TGTGCCAGTGGCCGCGGGGCGACGATATCCTACGAGCAGTACTCC.

This clonotype was found many times. The CDR3 is CAIPRGAGELFF. The CDR3 DNA follows: TGTGCCATCCCTAGGGGCGCCGGGGAGCTGTTTTTT. This chain connects TRBV10-3 to TRBJ2-2, with D perhaps matching TRBD1 (5 bases). This CDR3 has 12 residues. From germline, CDR1 is ENHRY and CDR2 SYGVKD. Trimming took off 8 bases at V and 6 bases at J, with 10 bases between the two ends.

The rearrangement uses TRBV5-1 and TRBJ2-3, with 7 bases identical to TRBD2. Trimming took 4 bases from V and 0 from J; bases not matched to a gene: 14. Germline CDR1 reads SGHRS; CDR2 reads YFSETQ. This CDR3 contains 18 residues. CDR3 DNA: TGCGCCAGCAGCACCACTAGCGAAGGCGCCTCTAGCACAGATACGCAGTATTTT. Translated, it gives CASSTTSEGASSTDTQYF. Together with reference TRBV5-1 and TRBJ2-3, the CDR3 gives the full variable domain: KAGVTQTPRYLIKTRGQQVTLSCSPISGHRSVSWYQQTPGQGLQFLFEYFSETQRNKGNFPGRFSGRQFSNSRSEMNVSTLELGDSALYLCASSTTSEGASSTDTQYFGPGTRLTVL.

Notes on this clonotype: A junction end diverges from the germline sequence, so it may reflect a read error. The chain links TRBV20-1 to TRBJ2-7, with TRBD2 identical over 12 bases. The CDR3 length is 14 residues. Germline V gene data show CDR1 as DFQATT and CDR2 as SNEGSKA (reference sequence). The CDR3, as DNA: TGCAGTGTTAGATCCCCTAGCGGGAGGGCCGAGCAGTACTTC. The encoded protein is CSVRSPSGRAEQYF.

To note about this clonotype: A read error may be the cause here, since a much bigger clone is one base away. The chain carries TRBV6-6 and TRBJ2-5; 11 bases match TRBD1. Germline CDR1 MNHNY, CDR2 SVGAGI (reference sequence). The CDR3 contains 14 residues. CDR3 region: CASSRDRGRETHYF. The CDR3 bases are TGTGCCAGCAGTCGGGACAGGGGGAGGGAGACCCATTACTTC.

On this clonotype: The CDR3 does not end in the conserved phenylalanine or tryptophan, so this is likely a read error. The chain combines TRBV6-5 with TRBJ1-1; no firm D call. CDR1 and CDR2 (germline): MNHEY, SVGAGI. The CDR3 has 14 residues. The V and J ends lost 4 bases and 4 bases respectively, with 13 bases between them. The CDR3 coding sequence is TGTGCCAGCAGTTTGGGGATACAATCCACTGAAGCTTTCTTA. This codes for CASSLGIQSTEAFL.

In regard to this clonotype: This sequence may be a read error, since a much larger clone differs from it by one base. The J gene is TRBJ1-2, the V gene TRBV6-6; 9 nucleotides align to TRBD1. V shed 4 bases, J shed 7 bases, and the junction held 10 bases outside the gene matches. From germline, CDR1 is MNHNY and CDR2 SVGAGI (reference sequence). This CDR3 contains 15 residues. As DNA, the CDR3 is TGTGCCAGCAGTTCTCAAACAGGGGGCGGTCCTGGCTACACCTTC. Encoded protein: CASSSQTGGGPGYTF.

To note about this clonotype: An end of the junction differs from the germline gene, which may be a read error. The CDR3 region has the DNA TGTACCAGCAGCTTATTCGCGGTTACTGAAGCTTTCTTT. This encodes CTSSLFAVTEAFF. This chain links TRBV11-1 with TRBJ1-1; D is unclear. Germline V gene lookup returns CDR1 SGHAT and CDR2 FQDESV (reference sequence). CDR3 size: 13 residues.

Notes on this clonotype: A junction boundary mismatches the germline segment, possibly from a read error. This chain joins TRBV11-3 and TRBJ2-1; no definite D call. This CDR3 comprises 12 residues. Germline lookup yields CDR1 SGHNT and CDR2 YENEEA. CDR3 protein: CASSLEQFGLAF. The CDR3, as DNA: TGTGCCAGCAGCTTAGAACAGTTTGGGCTTGCCTTC.

A word on this clonotype: One end of the junction varies from germline; a read error may be responsible. The chain is built from TRBV4-1 and TRBJ1-1; D is perhaps TRBD1 (6 bases). Looked up from germline, CDR1 is MGHRA and CDR2 is YSYEKL. The CDR3 has 15 residues. As DNA, the CDR3 is TGTGCCAGCAACCATAGGGACACTGGCGACACTGAAGCTTTCTTT. It codes for CASNHRDTGDTEAFF.

This clonotype was counted only a few times. The chain recombines TRBV28 with TRBJ2-7; D is undetermined. V shed 2 bases and J shed 2 bases, with 4 bases lying between them. Germline V lookup: CDR1 MDHEN, CDR2 SYDVKM. The CDR3 is 12 amino acids. Here the CDR3 reads CASSLLTYEQYF. In DNA, the CDR3 is TGTGCCAGCAGTTTACTGACCTACGAGCAGTACTTC. Combining the CDR3 with reference TRBV28 and TRBJ2-7 gives the whole variable domain DVKVTQSSRYLVKRTGEKVFLECVQDMDHENMFWYRQDPGLGLRLIYFSYDVKMKEKGDIPEGYSVSREKKERFSLILESASTNQTSMYLCASSLLTYEQYFGPGTRLTVT.

V is TRBV11-2 and J is TRBJ2-2, with D possibly TRBD2 on 6 matching bases. V lost 5 bases and J lost 6, with 22 bases in between. CDR1 is SGHAT, CDR2 FQNNGV, per germline. The CDR3 sequence is 17 residues long. The CDR3 is CASSPPGLPLGPGELFF. Written as DNA, the CDR3 is TGTGCCAGCAGCCCACCGGGACTCCCTCTTGGGCCCGGGGAGCTGTTTTTT. The full variable domain, in which reference TRBV11-2 and TRBJ2-2 provide the parts outside the CDR3, is EAGVAQSPRYKIIEKRQSVAFWCNPISGHATLYWYQQILGQGPKLLIQFQNNGVVDDSQLPKDRFSAERLKGVDSTLKIQPAKLEDSAVYLCASSPPGLPLGPGELFFGEGSRLTVL.

As regards this clonotype: Sequence at one end of the junction differs from germline and may be a read error. V is TRBV28 and J is TRBJ2-7, with a tentative D call TRBD2 (5 bases). Germline CDR1 MDHEN, CDR2 SYDVKM. The length of the CDR3 is 13 residues. The CDR3 sequence is CATATRGAYGQYF. CDR3 nucleotide sequence: TGTGCCACGGCCACTCGGGGTGCCTACGGGCAGTACTTC.

This clonotype was seen repeatedly, ten times or more. V gene TRBV6-5 combines with J gene TRBJ1-1; a weak D match, TRBD1 (6 bases). This CDR3 comprises 12 residues. Germline V gives CDR1 MNHEY, CDR2 SVGAGI. V was clipped by 2 bases and J by 10 bases, with 11 bases between them. The CDR3 DNA reads as TGTGCCAGCAGTTACCGCGGGGGGCCAGCTTTCTTT. Amino acids: CASSYRGGPAFF.

The genes are TRBV12-3 or TRBV12-4 and TRBJ2-7; no reliable D call. The CDR3 runs to 13 residues. V lost 5 bases, J lost 7 bases, and 15 bases lay in between. The CDR3 sequence is CASSLGHLAEQYF. DNA of the CDR3: TGTGCCAGCAGTCTAGGTCATCTGGCGGAGCAGTACTTC.

This chain connects TRBV11-3 to TRBJ2-3; unclear D gene. This CDR3 comprises 14 residues. V gave up 7 bases and J gave up 2 bases, with 13 bases separating them. Germline assignment: CDR1 SGHNT and CDR2 YENEEA. CDR3 in amino acids: CASILDQNTDTQYF. The DNA of the CDR3 is TGTGCCAGCATCCTAGACCAGAACACAGATACGCAGTATTTT.

On this clonotype itself: The conserved phenylalanine or tryptophan normally closing the CDR3 is absent here, so this likely arose from a read error. Because the CDR3's place on the DNA is in doubt, the DNA is left out and the CDR3 is given as listed by TCRdb. The V gene is TRBV20-1, the J gene TRBJ2-1; TRBD2, the table's D call, lacks a check against the DNA. Germline loops: CDR1 DFQATT, CDR2 SNEGSKA (reference sequence). The length of the CDR3 is 14 amino acids, counting both ends. CDR3 amino acids: CSVTSGGTVDEHFL.

As for this clonotype: Sequence at one end of the junction differs from germline and may be a read error. The V gene is TRBV10-3, the J gene TRBJ1-2, with D unresolved. The CDR3 loop spans 15 amino acids. CDR1 and CDR2 from the germline V gene are ENHRY and SYGVKD. The chain's CDR3 is CDISESVNGDYGYTF. The CDR3 region has the DNA TGTGACATCAGTGAGTCGGTGAACGGCGACTATGGCTACACCTTC.

This clonotype turned up a few times. DNA for the CDR3: TGCAGTGCTAGGAACTACGGACAGGGGGTCTATGGCTACACCTTC. It encodes CSARNYGQGVYGYTF. The chain is built from TRBV20-1 and TRBJ1-2; 10 bases align to TRBD1. Germline trimming cut 3 bases from V and 4 bases from J; bases unmatched to any gene: 8. Germline CDR1 reads DFQATT; CDR2 reads SNEGSKA (reference sequence). The CDR3 runs 15 residues.

There are a few counts of this clonotype. This chain joins TRBV7-8 and TRBJ2-5; D is possibly TRBD1 or TRBD2 (5 bases each). V lost 1 base to trimming and J lost 3 bases, with 9 bases between them. CDR3 length equals 14 residues. CDR1 is SGHVS, CDR2 FQNEAQ, per germline. The DNA for the CDR3 is TGTGCCAGCAGCTTAGTTAGAGGGGAAGAGACCCAGTACTTC. Protein product: CASSLVRGEETQYF. The variable domain in full, completed from reference TRBV7-8 and TRBJ2-5, reads GAGVSQSPRYKVAKRGQDVALRCDPISGHVSLFWYQQALGQGPEFLTYFQNEAQLDKSGLPSDRFFAERPEGSVSTLKIQRTQQEDSAVYLCASSLVRGEETQYFGPGTRLLVL.

Comment on this clonotype: A junction boundary mismatches the germline segment, possibly from a read error. The rearrangement uses TRBV4-1 and TRBJ2-3, with TRBD2 identical over 9 bases. The CDR3 runs 17 residues. Germline V gene lookup returns CDR1 MGHRA and CDR2 YSYEKL. CDR3 residues: CARSQVSSAGGPVTQYF. The CDR3 DNA reads TGCGCCAGAAGCCAAGTCAGTTCGGCGGGGGGGCCAGTTACGCAGTATTTT.

This clonotype was seen at least ten times. The rearrangement joins TRBV12-3 or TRBV12-4 to TRBJ2-5, with 8 bases lining up with TRBD1. This CDR3 comprises 15 residues. J was trimmed by 3 bases and V by 5 bases; bases with no gene match: 8. CDR3 residues: CASSADRGNEETQYF. In DNA form, the CDR3 reads TGTGCCAGCAGTGCCGACAGGGGTAATGAAGAGACCCAGTACTTC.